The T cell receptor (beta chain) described here comes from a study of T cell responses to AZD1222 COVID-19 vaccine. Clones were sequenced by immunoSEQ multiplex PCR, and TCRdb holds only the in-frame ones, with some missing. Of hundreds of thousands of clones listed, approximately 94% are singletons. This specimen was peripheral blood, taken on day 0 of MenACWY control vaccination. This TCR derives from an adult in good health.

The CDR3 nucleotides are TGCAGTGCTAGAACGACTAGCGGACGGTTCTTC. Encoded protein: CSARTTSGRFF. V is TRBV20-1 and J is TRBJ2-1; 9 bases agree with TRBD2. The ends lost 2 bases at V and 15 bases at J; junction bases unmatched: 5. CDR1 and CDR2 from the germline V gene are DFQATT and SNEGSKA (reference sequence). The CDR3 contains 11 residues.